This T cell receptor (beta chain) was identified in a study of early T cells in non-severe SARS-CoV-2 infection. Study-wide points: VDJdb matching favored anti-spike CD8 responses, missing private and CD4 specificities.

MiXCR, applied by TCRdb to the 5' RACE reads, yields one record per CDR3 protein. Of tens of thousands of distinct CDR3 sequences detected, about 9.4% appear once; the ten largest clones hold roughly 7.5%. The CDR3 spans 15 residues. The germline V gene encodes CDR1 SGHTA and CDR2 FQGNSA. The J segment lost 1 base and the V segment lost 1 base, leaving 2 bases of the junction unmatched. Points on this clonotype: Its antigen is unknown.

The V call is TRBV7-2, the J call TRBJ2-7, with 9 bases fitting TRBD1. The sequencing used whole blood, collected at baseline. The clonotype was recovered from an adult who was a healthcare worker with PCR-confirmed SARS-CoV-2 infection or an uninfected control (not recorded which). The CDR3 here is CASSLVGQGSYEQYF. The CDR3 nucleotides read TGTGCCAGCAGCTTAGTGGGACAGGGTTCCTACGAGCAGTACTTC.